This T cell receptor (beta chain) was identified in a study of CD4 T cells in relation to SARS-CoV-2 and coronaviruses. Points from the study as a whole: Crossreactive clones expanded significantly less to SARS-CoV-2 than monoreactive clones. About 65% of donors had memory CD4+ clonotypes crossrecognizing SARS-CoV-2 and common cold coronavirus spike.

Germline V gene data show CDR1 as SGHVS and CDR2 as FNYEAQ. CDR3 size: 13 residues. V was trimmed by 5 bases and J by 1 base, leaving 8 bases between them. On this clone itself: Its antigen is not identified.

The repertoire was sequenced with immunoSEQ multiplex PCR; TCRdb's copy has only in-frame clones and lacks some. In the table there are about 38,000 clones, approximately 87% of which are singletons. The sequence was obtained from an adult with COVID-19. The J gene is TRBJ1-1, the V gene TRBV7-6; D gene unclear. Sequencing was done on a sample of memory CD4+ T cells from PBMCs. CDR3 bases: TGTGCCAGCAGCGCGGATTCGAACACTGAAGCTTTCTTT. Protein sequence: CASSADSNTEAFF.